These 25 T cell receptor beta chains came from one sample sequenced in a study of OX40 agonist ivuxolimab in advanced cancers. The table came from immunoSEQ multiplex PCR; TCRdb's copy has only in-frame clones and leaves some out. The sample shows some 99,000 clones, roughly 95% of them seen only once. This specimen was CD4+ or CD8+ T cells sorted from blood, taken in a trial of the OX40 agonist ivuxolimab. The receptors come from an adult with an advanced solid tumor such as melanoma, head and neck, liver or kidney cancer.

The chain has TRBV5-4 and TRBJ1-3; unclear D gene. In germline, CDR1 is SGHNT, CDR2 YYREEE (reference sequence). The CDR3 has 15 residues. V gave up 0 bases and J gave up 2 bases, with 9 bases separating them. The CDR3: CASSLGGNAGNTIYF. The CDR3 DNA reads TGTGCCAGCAGCTTGGGGGGTAATGCTGGAAACACCATATATTTT.

V gene TRBV27 combines with J gene TRBJ1-3, with D uncertain. The CDR3 consists of 14 residues. From germline, CDR1 is MNHEY and CDR2 SMNVEV (reference sequence). V lost 4 bases to trimming and J lost 2 bases, with 9 bases between them. The CDR3 reads CASSSPSAGNTIYF. The CDR3 DNA sequence: TGTGCCAGCAGTTCCCCCAGCGCTGGAAACACCATATATTTT.

J is TRBJ2-5 and V is TRBV7-3, with 7 bases aligning to TRBD2. V lost 1 base and J lost 4; bases outside the gene matches: 6. Germline lookup yields CDR1 SGHTA and CDR2 FQGTGA. CDR3 length: 15 amino acids. The CDR3 loop reads CASSLSGGRGETQYF. Here the CDR3 DNA reads TGTGCCAGCAGCTTAAGCGGGGGAAGAGGAGAGACCCAGTACTTC.

The chain is built from TRBV28 and TRBJ2-2, with D possibly matching TRBD2 (6 bases). Germline V gene lookup returns CDR1 MDHEN and CDR2 SYDVKM. The CDR3 contains 15 residues. V dropped 10 bases and J dropped 1 base, with 16 bases sitting between them. The CDR3 DNA is TGTGCCACCTGGGGGTCTAGCGTGAACACCGGGGAGCTGTTTTTT. Its translation is CATWGSSVNTGELFF.

V is TRBV7-8 and J is TRBJ1-1; no clear D gene. CDR1 is SGHVS, CDR2 FQNEAQ, per germline. V was shortened by 5 bases and J by 0 bases, with 10 bases between the two germline ends. The CDR3 has 14 amino acids. The CDR3 loop is CASSVRALNTEAFF. For the CDR3, the DNA is TGTGCCAGCAGCGTCCGGGCCCTGAACACTGAAGCTTTCTTT.

This clone was found a few times. V and J are TRBV27 and TRBJ2-2; 11 bases agree with TRBD2. V lost 10 bases, J lost 1 base, and 5 bases stayed unmatched. Germline V gene data show CDR1 as MNHEY and CDR2 as SMNVEV (reference sequence). The CDR3 is 15 residues long. The CDR3 here is CATSGTSGNTGELFF. The DNA for the CDR3 is TGTGCCACCTCCGGGACTAGCGGGAACACCGGGGAGCTGTTTTTT.

The rearrangement joins TRBV28 to TRBJ2-7; 7 nucleotides line up with TRBD1. The germline CDR1 and CDR2 sequences are MDHEN and SYDVKM. V shed 5 bases, J shed 3 bases, and the junction held 13 bases outside the gene matches. CDR3 length equals 16 residues. CDR3 region: CASSISFSTGDYEQYF. The CDR3 coding sequence is TGTGCCAGCAGTATCTCCTTCTCCACAGGGGACTACGAGCAGTACTTC.

J is TRBJ1-2 and V is TRBV18, with 7 bases fitting TRBD1. The CDR3 length is 15 residues. V lost 6 bases to trimming and J lost 0 bases; unmatched junction nucleotides: 7. The V gene's germline CDR1 is KGHSH and CDR2 LQKENI. CDR3: CASSRGTEANYGYTF. CDR3 coding DNA: TGTGCCAGCTCCCGCGGGACAGAAGCTAACTATGGCTACACCTTC.

This chain links TRBV7-7 with TRBJ2-7, with 7 nucleotides matching TRBD1. Germline CDR1 SSHAT, CDR2 FNYEAQ (reference sequence). Losses at the gene ends were 4 bases for V and 0 bases for J; bases not matched to a gene: 6. The CDR3 runs to 15 residues. The CDR3 DNA sequence: TGTGCCAGCAGCTCTCGACAGGGACACTCCTACGAGCAGTACTTC. It codes for CASSSRQGHSYEQYF.

A remark on this clone: Other DNA sequences of this sample code for an identical CDR3. The chain links TRBV7-9 to TRBJ1-1; D is unclear. With 1 base removed from V and 1 base from J, the gap between germline ends came to 4 bases. CDR3 length: 13 residues. Germline V gives CDR1 SEHNR, CDR2 FQNEAQ (reference sequence). CDR3 residues: CASSLEGNTEAFF. The CDR3 nucleotides read TGTGCCAGCAGCTTAGAAGGGAACACTGAAGCTTTCTTT.

The genes are TRBV7-9 and TRBJ1-3; D is ambiguous. The V and J ends lost 0 bases and 0 bases respectively, with 6 bases between them. CDR1 and CDR2 from the germline V gene are SEHNR and FQNEAQ (reference sequence). This CDR3 contains 15 residues. The DNA for the CDR3 is TGTGCCAGCAGCTTAGCGGTACGCTCTGGAAACACCATATATTTT. This codes for CASSLAVRSGNTIYF.

This chain joins TRBV4-1 and TRBJ2-1, with TRBD2 matching 13 bases. V was pared by 3 bases and J by 6 bases, with 8 bases of the junction left unmatched. The germline gives CDR1 MGHRA, CDR2 YSYEKL. CDR3 size: 17 residues. The CDR3 DNA reads TGCGCCAGCAGCCAGAGGGGACTAGCGGGAACTCGCAATGAGCAGTTCTTC. Translation gives CASSQRGLAGTRNEQFF.

The chain couples TRBV7-7 to TRBJ2-1; D is perhaps TRBD1 (6 bases). Trimming pared 4 bases from V and 9 bases from J, leaving 13 bases between. Germline V gene lookup returns CDR1 SSHAT and CDR2 FNYEAQ (reference sequence). The CDR3 extends over 13 amino acids. DNA of the CDR3: TGTGCCAGCAGCTCAATCACAGGGCCTGAGCAGTTCTTC. This codes for CASSSITGPEQFF.

J is TRBJ1-6 and V is TRBV5-4; D possibly corresponds to TRBD1 (6 bases). The CDR3 runs 15 residues. Germline V gene data show CDR1 as SGHNT and CDR2 as YYREEE (reference sequence). V lost 1 base and J lost 9, with 14 bases in between. The CDR3 sequence is CASSLTGSGFSPLHF. The CDR3, as DNA: TGTGCCAGCAGCTTGACAGGGAGTGGTTTTTCACCCCTCCACTTT.

The chain is built from TRBV28 and TRBJ2-1; possibly TRBD1 or TRBD2 for D (5 bases each). This CDR3 is built from 17 residues. CDR1 and CDR2 (germline): MDHEN, SYDVKM. Trimming pared 7 bases from V and 0 bases from J, leaving 19 bases between. The CDR3 bases are TGTGCCAGCACCTCTGGGGGACGGGTTAGCTCCTACAATGAGCAGTTCTTC. Its translation: CASTSGGRVSSYNEQFF.

The V gene is TRBV28, the J gene TRBJ2-7, with 10 bases identical to TRBD2. The germline V gene has CDR1 MDHEN and CDR2 SYDVKM. This CDR3 comprises 15 residues. J was trimmed by 1 base and V by 5 bases; bases with no gene match: 5. CDR3 sequence reads: CASSPTSGYSYEQYF. The CDR3 nucleotides are TGTGCCAGCAGTCCGACTAGCGGGTATTCCTACGAGCAGTACTTC.

The rearrangement uses TRBV7-8 and TRBJ1-1, with D possibly being TRBD1 (5 bases). The CDR3 covers 15 residues. CDR1 is SGHVS, CDR2 FQNEAQ, per germline. V lost 4 bases, J lost 0 bases, and 12 bases lay in between. For the CDR3, the DNA is TGTGCCAGCAGCTCGGGACGGACACTGAACACTGAAGCTTTCTTT. Its translation is CASSSGRTLNTEAFF.

The chain links TRBV12-5 to TRBJ2-2; tentatively, D is TRBD1 (6 bases). CDR1 and CDR2 (germline): LGHNT, FRNRAP. The CDR3 is made up of 14 amino acids. Trimming removed 0 bases from V and 5 bases from J, with 7 bases in between. CDR3 protein: CASGLVGGTGELFF. Here the CDR3 DNA reads TGTGCTAGTGGTTTGGTAGGGGGAACCGGGGAGCTGTTTTTT.

The genes are TRBV4-3 and TRBJ1-4; D is uncertain. Germline CDR1 and CDR2: LGHNA and YSLEER. The CDR3 length is 15 residues. Trimming pared 5 bases from V and 0 bases from J, leaving 10 bases between. The CDR3 sequence: CASSEGNPTNEKLFF. In DNA form, the CDR3 reads TGCGCCAGCAGCGAAGGGAATCCAACTAATGAAAAACTGTTTTTT.

This chain connects TRBV18 to TRBJ1-1, with TRBD1 as a possible D gene (6 bases). Trimming shortened V by 3 bases and J by 1 base, and 12 bases separated the two germline ends. Germline CDR1 is KGHSH and CDR2 is LQKENI. There are 15 residues in the CDR3. CDR3 coding DNA: TGTGCCAGCTCACCTCGACAGGAGGCGAACACTGAAGCTTTCTTT. This translates into CASSPRQEANTEAFF.

In DNA, the CDR3 is TGTGCCAGCAGTGAAGCTGGACCCCTCTATGGCTACACCTTC. Translation gives CASSEAGPLYGYTF. The V and J genes are TRBV6-1 and TRBJ1-2; D not resolved. Germline-derived CDR1 and CDR2 are MNHNS and SASEGT. This CDR3 comprises 14 residues. Trimming pared 0 bases from V and 4 bases from J, leaving 9 bases between.

The chain links TRBV5-6 to TRBJ2-7; D is uncertain. The CDR3 has 13 amino acids. CDR1 and CDR2 (germline): SGHDT, YYEEEE. V lost 0 bases, J lost 7 bases, and 11 bases lay in between. CDR3 loop: CASSLGLSREQYF. CDR3 DNA sequence: TGTGCCAGCAGCTTGGGGCTGTCGCGGGAGCAGTACTTC.

This chain uses TRBV6-5 with TRBJ2-3; 9 positions match TRBD2. This CDR3 spans 15 amino acids. V dropped 7 bases and J dropped 4; count of bases not matched to a gene: 9. Germline CDR1 reads MNHEY; CDR2 reads SVGAGI. The CDR3 nucleotides read TGTGCCAGCATTGGGGCGGGAGGGCCAGCAGATACGCAGTATTTT. It codes for CASIGAGGPADTQYF.

V usage is TRBV14 and J usage is TRBJ1-1; D remains ambiguous. With 2 bases removed from V and 0 bases from J, the gap between germline ends came to 13 bases. The CDR3 loop spans 16 amino acids. Germline CDR1 is SGHDN and CDR2 is FVKESK. The CDR3 sequence is CASSQPVGGMNTEAFF. In DNA, the CDR3 is TGTGCCAGCAGCCAACCCGTGGGCGGAATGAACACTGAAGCTTTCTTT.

DNA for the CDR3: TGTGCCAGCAGCCAAGATGTGGGAGGGGAGCAGTTCTTC. Its translation is CASSQDVGGEQFF. This chain joins TRBV14 and TRBJ2-1; TRBD2 agrees at 7 bases. The CDR3 extends over 13 amino acids. CDR1 and CDR2 from the germline V gene are SGHDN and FVKESK. The ends lost 0 bases at V and 10 bases at J; junction bases unmatched: 3.